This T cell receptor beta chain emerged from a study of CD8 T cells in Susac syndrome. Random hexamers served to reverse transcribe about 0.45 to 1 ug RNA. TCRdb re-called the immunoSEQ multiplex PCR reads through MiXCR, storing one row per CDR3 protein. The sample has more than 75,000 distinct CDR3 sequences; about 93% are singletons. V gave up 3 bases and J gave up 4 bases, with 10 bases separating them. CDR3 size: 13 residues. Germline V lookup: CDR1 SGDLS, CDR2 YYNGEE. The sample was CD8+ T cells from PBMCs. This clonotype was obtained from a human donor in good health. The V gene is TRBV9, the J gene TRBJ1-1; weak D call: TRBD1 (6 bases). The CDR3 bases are TGTGCCAGCAGCGAACGAGGGGGCACTGAAGCTTTCTTT. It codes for CASSERGGTEAFF.